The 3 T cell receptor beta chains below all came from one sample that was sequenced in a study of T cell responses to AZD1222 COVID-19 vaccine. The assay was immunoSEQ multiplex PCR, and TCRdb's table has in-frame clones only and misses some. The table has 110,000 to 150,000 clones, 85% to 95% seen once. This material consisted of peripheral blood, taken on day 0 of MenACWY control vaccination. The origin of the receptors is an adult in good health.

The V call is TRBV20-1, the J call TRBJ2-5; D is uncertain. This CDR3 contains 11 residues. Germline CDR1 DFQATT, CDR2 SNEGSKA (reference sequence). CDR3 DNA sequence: TGCAGCGAGGTCTTACAAGAGACCCAGTACTTC. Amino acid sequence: CSEVLQETQYF.

As DNA, the CDR3 is TGTGCCATCAGTGTTCAAACCGGACAGGGGGCCTTGGGCTACACCTTC. Protein: CAISVQTGQGALGYTF. The rearrangement joins TRBV10-3 to TRBJ1-2, with 11 bases fitting TRBD1. After removal of 4 bases from V and 8 bases from J, the junction contained 12 bases not matched to a gene. Germline CDR1 and CDR2: ENHRY and SYGVKD. The CDR3 is 16 residues long.

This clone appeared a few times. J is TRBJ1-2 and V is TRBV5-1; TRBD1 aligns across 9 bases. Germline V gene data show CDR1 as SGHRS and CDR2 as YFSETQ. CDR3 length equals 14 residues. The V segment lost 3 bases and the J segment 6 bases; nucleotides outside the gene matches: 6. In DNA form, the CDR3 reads TGCGCCAGCAGCTCCCGGGACAGGGACGATGGCTACACCTTC. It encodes CASSSRDRDDGYTF.